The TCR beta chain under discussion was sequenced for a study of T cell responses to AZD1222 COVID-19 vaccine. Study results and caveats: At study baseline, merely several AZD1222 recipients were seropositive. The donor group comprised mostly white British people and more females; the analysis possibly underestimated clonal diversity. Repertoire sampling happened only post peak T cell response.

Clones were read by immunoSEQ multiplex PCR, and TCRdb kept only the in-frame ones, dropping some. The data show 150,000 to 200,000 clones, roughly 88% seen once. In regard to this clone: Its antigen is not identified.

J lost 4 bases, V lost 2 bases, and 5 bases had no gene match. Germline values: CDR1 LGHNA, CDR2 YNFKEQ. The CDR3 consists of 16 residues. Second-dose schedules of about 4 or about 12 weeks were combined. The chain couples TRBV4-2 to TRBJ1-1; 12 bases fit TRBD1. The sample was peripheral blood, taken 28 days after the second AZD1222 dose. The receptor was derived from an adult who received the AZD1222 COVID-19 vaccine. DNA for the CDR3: TGTGCCAGCAGCCAACCGGGACAGGGGGCCTCCACTGAAGCTTTCTTT. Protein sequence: CASSQPGQGASTEAFF.